The 6 T cell receptor beta chains in this list originate from one sample, sequenced in a study of CD8 T cells in ankylosing spondylitis. In TCRdb, the 5' RACE reads were re-called with MiXCR into one record per CDR3 protein. Seen here are 30,000 to 45,000 distinct CDR3 sequences, about an eighth observed once, and the top ten hold less than 35%. Sequencing was carried out using synovial fluid, either unsorted or a sorted T cell fraction (not recorded which). The source is a male donor with ankylosing spondylitis.

The sample holds many counts of this clonotype. The V call is TRBV6-5, the J call TRBJ1-2; 9 nucleotides agree with TRBD1. Germline CDR1 reads MNHEY; CDR2 reads SVGAGI. CDR3 length: 14 amino acids. V trimming: 4 bases; J trimming: 6 bases; junction bases outside the gene matches: 6. The chain's CDR3 is CASSSDRGSDGYTF. The CDR3 DNA sequence: TGTGCCAGCAGTTCGGACAGGGGAAGTGATGGCTACACCTTC.

Only a few counts were recorded for this clonotype. The CDR3 DNA reads TGTGCTAGTGGTCTCGGACTAGCATACAATGAGCAGTTCTTC. This gives the protein CASGLGLAYNEQFF. The chain couples TRBV12-5 to TRBJ2-1; TRBD2 aligns across 8 bases. V dropped 5 bases and J dropped 4; count of bases not matched to a gene: 4. Germline lookup yields CDR1 LGHNT and CDR2 FRNRAP. This CDR3 has 14 residues. The entire variable domain, with the rest obtained from reference TRBV12-5 and TRBJ2-1, is as follows: DARVTQTPRHKVTEMGQEVTMRCQPILGHNTVFWYRQTMMQGLELLAYFRNRAPLDDSGMPKDRFSAEMPDATLATLKIQPSEPRDSAVYFCASGLGLAYNEQFFGPGTRLTVL.

This clonotype has only a few counts. The gene calls are TRBV3-1 and TRBJ2-7, with D possibly TRBD1 on 6 matching bases. The CDR3 loop spans 18 amino acids. Germline assignment: CDR1 LGHDT and CDR2 YNNKEL (reference sequence). Trimming stripped 1 base from V and 4 bases from J, with 23 bases between. CDR3 residues: CASSQAQGFLPPQYEQYF. CDR3 in DNA: TGTGCCAGCAGCCAAGCCCAGGGGTTCCTCCCTCCACAATACGAGCAGTACTTC.

This clonotype was found many times. V usage is TRBV6-6 and J usage is TRBJ2-7, with a tentative D call TRBD2 (6 bases). Germline CDR1 MNHNY, CDR2 SVGAGI (reference sequence). The CDR3 consists of 13 residues. The V gene lost 8 bases and the J gene lost 0 bases, with 11 bases spanning the gap. The chain's CDR3 is CASGLLSSYEQYF. CDR3 coding DNA: TGTGCCAGCGGACTACTAAGCTCCTACGAGCAGTACTTC.

V gene TRBV7-2 combines with J gene TRBJ2-3; the D is unclear. In germline, CDR1 is SGHTA, CDR2 FQGNSA. V gave up 5 bases and J gave up 5 bases, with 11 bases separating them. This CDR3 spans 13 amino acids. CDR3 sequence reads: CASSAVNKDTQYF. The CDR3 nucleotides read TGTGCCAGCAGCGCCGTGAATAAAGATACGCAGTATTTT.

The chain recombines TRBV20-1 with TRBJ1-5, with D tentatively TRBD1 (5 bases). Germline CDR1 DFQATT, CDR2 SNEGSKA (reference sequence). Trimming took 6 bases from V and 6 from J, leaving 12 bases between them. The CDR3 loop spans 12 amino acids. The CDR3 loop is CSARTTGQPQHF. CDR3 nucleotide sequence: TGCAGTGCCCGAACTACAGGTCAGCCCCAGCATTTT.